The next 18 T cell receptor beta chains were all read from a single sample in a study of blood T cells in healthy people across ages. A second roughly 6 to 12 cycle PCR used barcoded and J-beta primers. TCRdb reprocessed the 5' RACE reads with MiXCR, giving one entry per CDR3 protein. The table has 890,000 or so distinct CDR3 sequences, around 68% seen once; the top ten hold about a quarter. The sequencing input was blood. The source of these receptors is a man in his thirties or forties in good health.

The chain recombines TRBV9 with TRBJ2-1, with 11 bases lining up with TRBD1. There are 16 residues in the CDR3. Germline V CDR1 and CDR2: SGDLS, YYNGEE. V lost 4 bases to trimming and J lost 4 bases; unmatched junction nucleotides: 7. The CDR3 bases are TGTGCCAGCAGCCGCCCCGGGGACAGGGGGTACAATGAGCAGTTCTTC. Translating gives CASSRPGDRGYNEQFF.

The V and J genes are TRBV6-1 and TRBJ2-4; no firm D call. The tail of the sequence fits TRBJ2-7 better, so the J call may be wrong. CDR3 length equals 13 residues. Germline V gene sequence: CDR1 MNHNS, CDR2 SASEGT. CDR3 coding DNA: TGTGCCATCACCCCGGACGGCGACTACGAGCAGTACTTC. It is translated as CAITPDGDYEQYF.

This clonotype was seen a few times. The chain couples TRBV29-1 to TRBJ2-3; D perhaps matches TRBD1 (5 bases). CDR1 SQVTM and CDR2 ANQGSEA come from the germline V gene. CDR3 length: 14 amino acids. With 4 bases removed from V and 5 bases from J, the gap between germline ends came to 16 bases. The CDR3 region is CSVASRARQDTQYF. The CDR3 DNA reads TGCAGCGTTGCGAGCAGGGCACGCCAAGATACGCAGTATTTT.

V and J are TRBV4-1 and TRBJ2-3, with 9 bases identical to TRBD1. Germline values: CDR1 MGHRA, CDR2 YSYEKL. Trimming cost V 2 bases and J 4 bases; bases outside gene matches: 4. The CDR3 has 15 amino acids. Here the CDR3 DNA reads TGCGCCAGCAGCCAACGGGACAGGGTCCCAGATACGCAGTATTTT. Translation gives CASSQRDRVPDTQYF.

As for this clonotype: One end of the junction is discordant with germline, which a read error may explain. V usage is TRBV28 and J usage is TRBJ2-3, with 9 bases identical to TRBD2. From germline, CDR1 is MDHEN and CDR2 SYDVKM. The CDR3 spans 13 residues. The CDR3 here is CASRGTSIDTQYF. The CDR3 DNA reads TGTGCCAGCCGTGGGACTAGCATAGATACGCAGTATTTT. Complete variable domain (other parts from reference TRBV28 and TRBJ2-3): DVKVTQSSRYLVKRTGEKVFLECVQDMDHENMFWYRQDPGLGLRLIYFSYDVKMKEKGDIPEGYSVSREKKERFSLILESASTNQTSMYLCASRGTSIDTQYFGPGTRLTVL.

The gene calls are TRBV7-2 and TRBJ1-6; 7 bases are a match to TRBD1. The germline CDR1 and CDR2 sequences are SGHTA and FQGNSA. The CDR3 loop spans 16 amino acids. V gave up 2 bases and J gave up 3 bases; unmatched junction bases: 4. CDR3 nucleotide sequence: TGTGCCAGCAGCTTATGGGCAGGGGGCTATAATTCACCCCTCCACTTT. Translated, it gives CASSLWAGGYNSPLHF.

V is TRBV6-5 and J is TRBJ1-1; D ambiguous. The V end was cut by 3 bases, the J end by 9 bases, with 8 bases between. Germline V CDR1 and CDR2: MNHEY, SVGAGI. This CDR3 has 11 amino acids. The CDR3 nucleotides read TGTGCCAGCAGTTATGTAGGGAAAGCTTTCTTT. It translates to CASSYVGKAFF.

Many counts were recorded for this clonotype. The rearrangement links TRBV4-3 to TRBJ1-2; the match to TRBD1 covers 7 bases. Unmatched junction bases numbered 9, after V lost 2 bases and J lost 3 bases. The CDR3 extends over 16 amino acids. In germline, CDR1 is LGHNA, CDR2 YSLEER. DNA of the CDR3: TGCGCCAGCAGCCAAAATACCGGGACAGTCTACTATGGCTACACCTTC. Translating it yields CASSQNTGTVYYGYTF.

V and J are TRBV11-2 and TRBJ2-7, with D perhaps TRBD1 (6 bases). V was trimmed by 4 bases and J by 4 bases, leaving 17 bases between them. The CDR3 is 15 residues long. CDR1 and CDR2 from the germline V gene are SGHAT and FQNNGV. CDR3 region: CASSSRSVRGYEQYF. The DNA of the CDR3 is TGTGCCAGCAGCTCGAGGTCGGTCAGGGGATACGAGCAGTACTTC.

The chain joins TRBV6-6 to TRBJ1-1, with D tentatively TRBD1 (6 bases). Germline V gene lookup returns CDR1 MNHNY and CDR2 SVGAGI (reference sequence). The germline V and J ends were trimmed by 2 bases and 1 base, with 8 bases remaining between them. CDR3 length: 14 amino acids. The CDR3 region has the DNA TGTGCCAGCAGTTACGGGGGCGCGAACACTGAAGCTTTCTTT. Translating gives CASSYGGANTEAFF.

This clonotype was recorded a few times. J is TRBJ2-5 and V is TRBV21-1; the table's D call of TRBD1 was not tested on the DNA. TRBV21-1 has pseudogene status. This CDR3 has 13 amino acids. The CDR3 bases are TGTGCCAGCAGCCCCCGGGTTGCAGAGACCCAGTACTTC. Residues: CASSPRVAETQYF.

The rearrangement joins TRBV21-1 to TRBJ2-7; the D call in the table, TRBD1, was not verified against the DNA. TRBV21-1 is listed as a pseudogene. The CDR3 runs 21 residues. The CDR3 nucleotides read TGTGCCAGCAGCCTAGTAGGCTTTGGGGACAGGTCCACCTCTTACCACTACGAGCAGTACTTC. Protein sequence: CASSLVGFGDRSTSYHYEQYF.

This rearrangement joins TRBV7-2 to TRBJ2-2; D remains unclear. This CDR3 spans 13 amino acids. The V and J ends lost 5 bases and 5 bases respectively, with 9 bases between them. Germline assignment: CDR1 SGHTA and CDR2 FQGNSA. The CDR3 protein is CASSPTITGELFF. In nucleotides, the CDR3 is TGTGCCAGCAGCCCTACGATAACCGGGGAGCTGTTTTTT.

This clonotype appeared once. This CDR3 reads CASRSGREQYF. The CDR3 region has the DNA TGTGCCAGCAGATCCGGAAGAGAGCAGTACTTC. This rearrangement joins TRBV12-3 or TRBV12-4 to TRBJ2-5; D call uncertain. V was cut by 6 bases and J by 11 bases, with 13 bases left in between. This CDR3 is 11 amino acids long.

This clonotype was counted a few times. The chain employs TRBV4-3 and TRBJ2-5; 9 bases match TRBD1. This CDR3 contains 15 residues. Germline V gene sequence: CDR1 LGHNA, CDR2 YSLEER. J gave up 5 bases and V 4 bases, and 8 bases lay outside the gene matches. For the CDR3, the DNA is TGCGCCAGCAGCCCATGGGACAGGGCGGGGGAGACCCAGTACTTC. This encodes CASSPWDRAGETQYF.

The CDR3 DNA reads TGTGCCAGCATCGACTTGCGGCAGGGACGGGGCTACACCTTC. It translates to CASIDLRQGRGYTF. J is TRBJ1-2 and V is TRBV27; the D gene is possibly TRBD1 (5 bases). Germline V lookup: CDR1 MNHEY, CDR2 SMNVEV (reference sequence). The germline V and J ends were trimmed by 7 bases and 8 bases, with 20 bases remaining between them. This CDR3 contains 14 residues.

The V and J genes are TRBV7-9 and TRBJ1-1, with TRBD1 matching 8 bases. Germline lookup yields CDR1 SEHNR and CDR2 FQNEAQ (reference sequence). This CDR3 is built from 13 residues. The junction had 9 bases not matched to a gene; V was cut back by 9 bases and J by 6 bases. The CDR3 bases are TGTGCCAGTGGACGGACAGGGTCGGCTGAAGCTTTCTTT. Its translation: CASGRTGSAEAFF. Drawing the rest from reference TRBV7-9 and TRBJ1-1, the complete variable domain is DTGVSQNPRHKITKRGQNVTFRCDPISEHNRLYWYRQTLGQGPEFLTYFQNEAQLEKSRLLSDRFSAERPKGSFSTLEIQRTEQGDSAMYLCASGRTGSAEAFFGQGTRLTVV.

There are a few counts of this clonotype. This chain uses TRBV20-1 with TRBJ2-6; D uncertain. Trimming pared 0 bases from V and 0 bases from J, leaving 6 bases between. CDR3 length equals 15 residues. The germline V gene has CDR1 DFQATT and CDR2 SNEGSKA (reference sequence). The CDR3 nucleotides read TGCAGTGCTAGAGATAGCAGCTCTGGGGCCAACGTCCTGACTTTC. It translates to CSARDSSSGANVLTF.